These 2 T cell receptor beta chains were sequenced from one sample in a study of patients and donors after allogeneic stem cell transplantation. In TCRdb, the RT-PCR reads were re-called with MiXCR into one record per CDR3 protein. Of about 400 distinct CDR3 sequences detected, less than 1.5% appear once; the ten largest clones hold 15% to 20%. Sequencing input: blood, either unsorted or a sorted T cell fraction (not recorded which). The source of these receptors is a human donor who was either an allogeneic HSCT recipient or a stem cell or donor lymphocyte infusion donor (not recorded which). It is not recorded whose cells these are; they may come from a transplant donor.

By sample fraction, this clonotype is medium-sized (0.01 to 0.1%). The DNA of the CDR3 is TGCAGTGCTAGAAGGGACTCCTATAATTCACCCCTCCACTTT. Translated, it gives CSARRDSYNSPLHF. The chain combines TRBV20-1 with TRBJ1-6; D gene ambiguous. Trimming shortened V by 2 bases and J by 0 bases, and 5 bases separated the two germline ends. This CDR3 spans 14 amino acids. Germline V gene lookup returns CDR1 DFQATT and CDR2 SNEGSKA (reference sequence).

In its sample, this clonotype ranks as medium-sized (0.01 to 0.1%). The V call is TRBV4-2, the J call TRBJ1-1; D perhaps matches TRBD1 (6 bases). V gave up 0 bases and J gave up 4 bases, with 9 bases separating them. The CDR3 loop spans 14 amino acids. CDR1 is LGHNA and CDR2 is YNFKEQ in the germline V gene. CDR3 in amino acids: CASSQDRGGTEAFF. The CDR3 nucleotides are TGTGCCAGCAGCCAAGATAGGGGGGGCACTGAAGCTTTCTTT.